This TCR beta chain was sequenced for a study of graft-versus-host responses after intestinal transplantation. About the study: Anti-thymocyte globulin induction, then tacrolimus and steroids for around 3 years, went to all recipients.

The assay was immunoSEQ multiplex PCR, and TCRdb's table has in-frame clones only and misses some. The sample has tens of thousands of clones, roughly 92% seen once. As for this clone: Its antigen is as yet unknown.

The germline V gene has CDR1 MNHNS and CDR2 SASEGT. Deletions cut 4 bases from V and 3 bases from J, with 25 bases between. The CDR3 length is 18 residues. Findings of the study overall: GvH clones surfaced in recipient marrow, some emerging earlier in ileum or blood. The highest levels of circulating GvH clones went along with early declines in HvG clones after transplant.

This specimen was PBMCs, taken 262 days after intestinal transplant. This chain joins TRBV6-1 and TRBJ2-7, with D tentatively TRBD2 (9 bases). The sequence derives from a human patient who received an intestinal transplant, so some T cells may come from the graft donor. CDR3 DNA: TGTGCCAGCAGTGCACCGGGACAGGCTAGCGGGATAAACTACGAGCAGTACTTC. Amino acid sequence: CASSAPGQASGINYEQYF.